This T cell receptor (beta chain) was sequenced during a study of blood T cell repertoires in COVID-19. Profiling relied on immunoSEQ multiplex PCR, and the TCRdb table lists in-frame clones only, not all of them. Seen here are approximately 360,000 clones, over 75% observed once, and the top ten hold around 0.95%. Sequenced sample: PBMCs or T cells enriched from blood (not recorded which). The clonotype was recovered from a woman in her twenties or thirties with acute COVID-19.

Here the CDR3 DNA reads TGTGCCAGCAGCCACGGGGGGGGACAGCCCCAGCATTTT. It codes for CASSHGGGQPQHF. This chain joins TRBV3-1 (or the pseudogene TRBV3-2) and TRBJ1-5; possible D gene TRBD1, 5 bases. The CDR3 is made up of 13 amino acids. Germline CDR1 LGHDT, CDR2 YNNKEL (reference sequence). The V gene lost 3 bases and the J gene lost 7 bases, with 10 bases spanning the gap.